The clone carrying this TCR beta chain came up once. The CDR3 has 14 amino acids. Per germline, CDR1 SGHAT and CDR2 FQNNGV. Germline trimming cut 4 bases from V and 4 bases from J; bases unmatched to any gene: 1. Authors' methods: Estimated nucleated cell counts came from reference gene primer amplification. Only in-frame clones appear in the TCRdb table, and some are missing; sequencing was by immunoSEQ multiplex PCR. The V and J calls and clone size are taken from that table; D and trimming were inferred from the DNA. The data show about 160,000 clones, roughly 73% seen once. These data are taken from a study of blood T cell repertoires in COVID-19. As for the study in general: Sample material is recorded as cDNA or gDNA derived from T cells, B-cell-depleted T cells, or PBMCs.

The chain couples TRBV11-2 to TRBJ2-3; 11 bases are a match to TRBD2. Sample: peripheral blood. The clonotype comes from a man between 70 and 80 years old with acute or convalescent COVID-19. This chain's CDR3 is CASSSTSGADTQYF. CDR3 nucleotides: TGTGCCAGCAGCTCGACTAGCGGGGCAGATACGCAGTATTTT.